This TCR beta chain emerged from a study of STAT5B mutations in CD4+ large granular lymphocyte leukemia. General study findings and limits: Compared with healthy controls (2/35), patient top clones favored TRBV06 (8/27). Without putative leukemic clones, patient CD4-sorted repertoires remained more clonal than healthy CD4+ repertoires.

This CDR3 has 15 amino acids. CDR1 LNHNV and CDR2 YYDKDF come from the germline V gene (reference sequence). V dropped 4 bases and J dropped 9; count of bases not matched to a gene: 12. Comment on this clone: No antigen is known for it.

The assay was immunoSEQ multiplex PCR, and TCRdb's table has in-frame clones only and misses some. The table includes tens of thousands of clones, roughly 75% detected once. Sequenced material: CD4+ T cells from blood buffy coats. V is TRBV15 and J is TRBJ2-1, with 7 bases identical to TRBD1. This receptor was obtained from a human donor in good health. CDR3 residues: CATSTDRVGSGEQFF. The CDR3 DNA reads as TGTGCCACCAGCACTGACAGGGTGGGTTCGGGTGAGCAGTTCTTC.